The rows below give T cell receptor beta chains drawn from one sample of a study of patients and donors after allogeneic stem cell transplantation. One entry per CDR3 protein results from TCRdb running MiXCR on the RT-PCR reads. The repertoire consists of almost 90,000 distinct CDR3 sequences, with roughly 5.1% occurring once and the leading ten covering around 2.6%. The source material was blood, either unsorted or a sorted T cell fraction (not recorded which). Every receptor here comes from a human donor who was either an allogeneic HSCT recipient or a stem cell or donor lymphocyte infusion donor (not recorded which). It is not recorded whose cells these are; they may come from a transplant donor. Both conserved end residues are part of each CDR3. A D gene is named only where the DNA matches it firmly. Expanded clones are given a class, and other clones once, few, many or no size at all.

V: TRBV28
size: many
J: TRBJ1-5
D: .
DNA: TGTGCCAGCGTGTCGACACGGGGCGACAAGCCCCAGCATTTT
CDR3: CASVSTRGDKPQHF

V: TRBV7-3
size: many
J: TRBJ2-2
D: .
DNA: TGTGCCAGCAGGCAAGACAGGAACACCGGGGAGCTGTTTTTT
CDR3: CASRQDRNTGELFF

V: TRBV2
size: .
J: TRBJ1-5
D: .
DNA: TGTGCCAGCAGTGAAACTGGGGGTAATCAGCCCCAGCATTTT
CDR3: CASSETGGNQPQHF

V: TRBV29-1
size: many
J: TRBJ2-2
D: .
DNA: TGCAGCGTTGCTGTGGGGAGCACCGGGGAGCTGTTTTTT
CDR3: CSVAVGSTGELFF

V: TRBV20-1
size: .
J: TRBJ2-5
D: TRBD2
DNA: TGCAGTGCTAGAGATCTTGGGACTATTGGGCGAGAGACCCAGTACTTC
CDR3: CSARDLGTIGRETQYF

V: TRBV5-4
size: .
J: TRBJ2-5
D: TRBD2
DNA: TGTGCCAGCAGCCATCCAACTAGCGGGGGGCAAGAGACCCAGTACTTC
CDR3: CASSHPTSGGQETQYF

V: TRBV4-1
size: many
J: TRBJ1-2
D: .
DNA: TGCGCCAGCAGCCAACCGCGACAGACCAGGGGTGGTGGCTACACCTTC
CDR3: CASSQPRQTRGGGYTF

V: TRBV3-1
size: .
J: TRBJ2-3
D: .
DNA: TGTGCCAGCAGCCCCTTCAACCGGGGCACAGATACGCAGTATTTT
CDR3: CASSPFNRGTDTQYF

V: TRBV20-1
size: many
J: TRBJ2-1
D: .
DNA: TGCAGTGCCCCCAGGACTCGGCTTGGGAATGAGCAGTTCTTC
CDR3: CSAPRTRLGNEQFF

V: TRBV11-2
size: many
J: TRBJ1-1
D: .
DNA: TGTGCCAGCAGCTTAGCGGGGTGGGGGGCGAAAGCTTTCTTT
CDR3: CASSLAGWGAKAFF

V: TRBV19
size: many
J: TRBJ2-4
D: TRBD2
DNA: TGTGCCAGTACTTCTAGCGGAGGAGGGTTGGTTCAGTACTTC
CDR3: CASTSSGGGLVQYF

V: TRBV20-1
size: few
J: TRBJ2-7
D: .
DNA: TGCAGTGCTAAGACAGGACCCTCCTACGAGCAGTACTTC
CDR3: CSAKTGPSYEQYF

V: TRBV5-6
size: .
J: TRBJ1-2
D: .
DNA: TGTGCCAGCAGCTTGGGGCGAGCCTATGGCTACACCTTC
CDR3: CASSLGRAYGYTF

V: TRBV7-2
size: many
J: TRBJ1-5
D: .
DNA: TGTGCCAGCAGCCCCCGGGCTGGGTCCGGGCAGCCCCAGCATTTT
CDR3: CASSPRAGSGQPQHF

V: TRBV11-3
size: many
J: TRBJ2-2
D: TRBD2
DNA: TGTGCCAGCAGGCTCGGGGGGGCGGACACCGGGGAGCTGTTTTTT
CDR3: CASRLGGADTGELFF

V: TRBV4-2
size: many
J: TRBJ2-5
D: .
DNA: TGTGCCAGCAGCCAACAGGATGTCGAGACCCAGTACTTC
CDR3: CASSQQDVETQYF

V: TRBV20-1
size: many
J: TRBJ1-3
D: TRBD1
DNA: TGCAGTGCTAGACCCTCGGGACGCAGGGGGCCTGGAAACACCATATATTTT
CDR3: CSARPSGRRGPGNTIYF

V: TRBV29-1
size: many
J: TRBJ2-3
D: .
DNA: TGCAGCGTTGATCTGGGGACAGATACGCAGTATTTT
CDR3: CSVDLGTDTQYF

V: TRBV18
size: many
J: TRBJ2-4
D: .
DNA: TGTGCCAGCTCACCACAGGGGTCTTCCAAAAACATTCAGTACTTC
CDR3: CASSPQGSSKNIQYF

V: TRBV18
size: many
J: TRBJ2-5
D: TRBD1
DNA: TGTGCCAGCTCACCGTCGACAGGGGAAGAGACCCAGTACTTC
CDR3: CASSPSTGEETQYF

V: TRBV6-1
size: many
J: TRBJ2-1
D: TRBD2
DNA: TGTGCCAGCAGAGCTCAGACTAGCGGGAGCTACAATGAGCAGTTCTTC
CDR3: CASRAQTSGSYNEQFF

V: TRBV2
size: .
J: TRBJ2-7
D: .
DNA: TGTGCCAGCACCATGCTAGGACTGTCCTCCTACGAGCAGTACTTC
CDR3: CASTMLGLSSYEQYF

V: TRBV5-4
size: many
J: TRBJ1-1
D: .
DNA: TGTGCCAGCAGCGCACAAGCGCCATTGAACACTGAAGCTTTCTTT
CDR3: CASSAQAPLNTEAFF

V: TRBV11-2
size: many
J: TRBJ2-6
D: .
DNA: TGTGCCAGCGCAAGGGGGGGGAACTCTGGGGCCAACGTCCTGACTTTC
CDR3: CASARGGNSGANVLTF

V: TRBV12-3/TRBV12-4
size: many
J: TRBJ1-4
D: .
DNA: TGTGCCAGCAGTCCACTCCCCAGGGAGACTAATGAAAAACTGTTTTTT
CDR3: CASSPLPRETNEKLFF

V: TRBV18
size: many
J: TRBJ1-1
D: TRBD1
DNA: TGTGCCAGCTCACCCCAGCCGGGACAGCTCAACACTGAAGCTTTCTTT
CDR3: CASSPQPGQLNTEAFF

V: TRBV6-2/TRBV6-3
size: many
J: TRBJ2-1
D: .
DNA: TGTGCCAGCAGAACTAGGGATCTGTCCTACAATGAGCAGTTCTTC
CDR3: CASRTRDLSYNEQFF

V: TRBV7-2
size: many
J: TRBJ1-2
D: .
DNA: TGTGCCAGCAGTCAGGGTCCTCGGTATGGCTACACCTTC
CDR3: CASSQGPRYGYTF

V: TRBV11-3
size: .
J: TRBJ2-7
D: .
DNA: TGTGCCAGCAGCTTACCCTCCTCGAACGAGCAGTACTTC
CDR3: CASSLPSSNEQYF

V: TRBV20-1
size: many
J: TRBJ2-1
D: TRBD2
DNA: TGCAGTGCTAGTATACTAGCGGTCTACAATGAGCAGTTCTTC
CDR3: CSASILAVYNEQFF

V: TRBV7-8
size: many
J: TRBJ2-4
D: TRBD2
DNA: TGTGCCAGCAGCGTTAGCGGGCCAAAAAACATTCAGTACTTC
CDR3: CASSVSGPKNIQYF

V: TRBV12-5
size: many
J: TRBJ2-1
D: .
DNA: TGTGCTAGTGGACGGAGCGGTGAGGATGAGCAGTTCTTC
CDR3: CASGRSGEDEQFF

V: TRBV7-9
size: medium-sized
J: TRBJ1-2
D: TRBD1
DNA: TGTGCCAGCAGCTTAGGCCTACTCCGGGACAGTTCGTATGGCTACACCTTC
CDR3: CASSLGLLRDSSYGYTF

V: TRBV28
size: .
J: TRBJ2-7
D: .
DNA: TGTGCCAGCAGTGCCCAAGCGGCCACCTCCTACGAGCAGTACTTC
CDR3: CASSAQAATSYEQYF

V: TRBV6-1
size: many
J: TRBJ1-1
D: .
DNA: TGTGCCGGACCTAAAAGGAGGAACACTGAAGCTTTCTTT
CDR3: CAGPKRRNTEAFF

V: TRBV5-1
size: many
J: TRBJ2-3
D: .
DNA: TGCGCCAGCAAAGTTCAGCCTCCCGGCGATACGCAGTATTTT
CDR3: CASKVQPPGDTQYF

V: TRBV2
size: few
J: TRBJ1-2
D: .
DNA: TGTGCCAGCAGTGTGGGCCCTCAACTGGCTGGCTACACCTTC
CDR3: CASSVGPQLAGYTF

V: TRBV19
size: many
J: TRBJ1-5
D: .
DNA: TGTGCCAGTAGACCTGACTCTTCGTATCAGCCCCAGCATTTT
CDR3: CASRPDSSYQPQHF

V: TRBV12-3/TRBV12-4
size: many
J: TRBJ1-2
D: .
DNA: TGTGCCAGCAGTTTTACAGGGACTGGCGATGGCTACACCTTC
CDR3: CASSFTGTGDGYTF

V: TRBV9
size: many
J: TRBJ2-3
D: TRBD2
DNA: TGTGCCAGCAGCGGCTCATTCTCTAGCGGGGTAACAGATACGCAGTATTTT
CDR3: CASSGSFSSGVTDTQYF